The clone carrying this T cell receptor (beta chain) was seen once. One end of the junction varies from germline; a read error may be responsible. This sample was taken from a study of CD8 T cells in Susac syndrome. Reverse transcription used about 0.5 to 1 ug RNA and random hexamers. By means of immunoSEQ multiplex PCR, TCR beta CDR3 spanning 54 Vbeta and 13 Jbeta underwent amplification. TCRdb independently ran MiXCR on the immunoSEQ multiplex PCR reads; one entry per CDR3 protein. The sample yields fewer than 350,000 distinct CDR3 sequences, about nine tenths seen once. CD8+ and CD4+ T cells taken from blood had their TCR beta sequenced. In the multiple sclerosis control group, patients were treatment-naive and had stable or active relapsing-remitting disease. Negative isolation was used for CD8+ and CD4+ T cells and FACS enrichment for TEMRA cells. Germline values: CDR1 GTSNPN, CDR2 SVGIG (reference sequence). This CDR3 has 16 residues.

The chain employs TRBV30 and TRBJ2-1; unclear D gene. Sequencing was performed on CD8+ T cells from PBMCs. This receptor was obtained from a human donor with multiple sclerosis. The CDR3 region has the DNA TGTGCCTGGAGTGCCCCTTTAATGAGCTCCTACAGTGAGCAGTTCTTC. Amino acids: CAWSAPLMSSYSEQFF.